This T cell receptor (beta chain) was documented in a study of regulatory T cells. In regard to this clone: Its antigen remains unidentified.

The PCR used 52 TRBV and 13 TRBJ primers. Here immunoSEQ multiplex PCR was the method, and the copy in TCRdb shows in-frame clones only, minus some. The repertoire holds about 28,000 clones, with 92% as singletons. All CD3G-deficient patients showed autoimmunity, more severe in two. This CDR3 region has 16 residues. V was clipped by 1 base and J by 7 bases, with 16 bases between them. CDR1 is MNHNS, CDR2 SASEGT, per germline. Study-wide points: In CD3G-deficient patients, conventional CD4+ T cells were enriched for hydrophobic CDR3 residues at positions 6 and 7.

The genes are TRBV6-1 and TRBJ1-4; D uncertain. Specimen: conventional CD4+ T cells sorted from blood. The origin of this receptor is a young adult with CD3G deficiency. CDR3 bases: TGTGCCAGCAGTGAAGGGGCGCAAAAAAAAGGTGAAAAACTGTTTTTT. This translates into CASSEGAQKKGEKLFF.